This T cell receptor beta chain is from a study of cytomegalovirus exposure and HLA in healthy donors. 13 Jbeta primers and 60 Vbeta primers were used for the PCR. Here immunoSEQ multiplex PCR was the method, and the copy in TCRdb shows in-frame clones only, minus some. The sample has 150,000 to 200,000 clones; approximately 79% are singletons. Germline V lookup: CDR1 KGHSH, CDR2 LQKENI. The CDR3 contains 13 residues. V was clipped by 6 bases and J by 1 base; unmatched bases: 3. Overall study results and limits: Reports indicate that TCR beta sequences accurately predicted the HLA-A and HLA-B alleles of most subjects. As a later analysis showed, a missense DCLRE1C variant was linked to trimming of TCR beta V- and J-genes.

This clone was seen only a few times. Its antigen is not identified. Other nucleotide sequences in the sample specify the same CDR3. The V call is TRBV18, the J call TRBJ2-7; 7 bases fit TRBD2. The receptor was isolated from a woman aged 25-40 years in good health and CMV-seropositive. Sequenced sample: PBMCs. In nucleotides, the CDR3 is TGTGCCAGCTCCCCGGGACTATCCTACGAGCAGTACTTC. This translates into CASSPGLSYEQYF.